In this sample, the clone carrying this T cell receptor (beta chain) turned up a few times. Its cognate antigen is unknown. The CDR3 is 14 residues long. Trimming removed 1 base at V and 8 bases at J, with 14 bases between. From germline, CDR1 is LNHDA and CDR2 SQIVND (reference sequence). This sample was included in a study of cytomegalovirus exposure and HLA in healthy donors. Measured with immunoSEQ multiplex PCR; TCRdb has only the in-frame clones, and not every one. The sample contains 150,000 to 200,000 clones, approximately 81% of which appear only once. Study observations and caveats: Testing in vitro showed three CMV-associated chains specific for CMV antigens.

The donors were members of the approximately 120-subject validation cohort (separate from the approximately 650-subject first cohort). What was sequenced was PBMCs. The TCR comes from a man aged 30 to 45 in good health and CMV-seropositive. The chain joins TRBV19 to TRBJ1-2; perhaps TRBD1 as D (6 bases). DNA for the CDR3: TGTGCCAGTAGTATAGCTCAGCGTGACAGGGGCTACACCTTC. It codes for CASSIAQRDRGYTF.